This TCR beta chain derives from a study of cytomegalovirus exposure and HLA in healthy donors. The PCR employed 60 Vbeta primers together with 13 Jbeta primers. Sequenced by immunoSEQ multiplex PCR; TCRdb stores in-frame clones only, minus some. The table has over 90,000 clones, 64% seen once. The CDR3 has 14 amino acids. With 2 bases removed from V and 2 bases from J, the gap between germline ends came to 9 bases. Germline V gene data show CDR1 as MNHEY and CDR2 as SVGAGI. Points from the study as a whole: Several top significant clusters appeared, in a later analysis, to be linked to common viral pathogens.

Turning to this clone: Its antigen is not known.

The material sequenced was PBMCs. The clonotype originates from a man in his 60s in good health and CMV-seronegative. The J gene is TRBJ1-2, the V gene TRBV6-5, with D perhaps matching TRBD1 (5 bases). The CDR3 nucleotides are TGTGCCAGCAGTTACGCCGACAGCAACTATGGCTACACCTTC. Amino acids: CASSYADSNYGYTF.